This T cell receptor beta chain was documented in a study of cytomegalovirus exposure and HLA in healthy donors. On the study more broadly: The approximately 110 validation repertoires used the same platform as the roughly 670 first-cohort repertoires, a later analysis reported. General observations from the study: It was found in a later analysis that first-cohort TCR clusters tended to co-occur in the 90 to 150 validation repertoires.

Only one count was recorded for this clone. Its antigen is not identified. TCRdb keeps only in-frame clones here, not all; method: immunoSEQ multiplex PCR. The data contain about 82,000 clones, 85% to 95% of them singletons. Separation from the approximately 670-subject first cohort characterized the roughly 120-subject validation cohort, to which the donors belonged. Germline CDR1 LNHDA, CDR2 SQIVND (reference sequence). J gave up 8 bases and V 2 bases, and 5 bases lay outside the gene matches. The CDR3 length is 13 residues. This clonotype was obtained from a young man in good health and CMV-seronegative. Sequencing was done on a sample of PBMCs. V usage is TRBV19 and J usage is TRBJ1-1, with 7 bases that match TRBD1. The CDR3 DNA follows: TGTGCCAGTAGTATAATGAGGGACAGAGAAGCTTTCTTT. The encoded protein is CASSIMRDREAFF.